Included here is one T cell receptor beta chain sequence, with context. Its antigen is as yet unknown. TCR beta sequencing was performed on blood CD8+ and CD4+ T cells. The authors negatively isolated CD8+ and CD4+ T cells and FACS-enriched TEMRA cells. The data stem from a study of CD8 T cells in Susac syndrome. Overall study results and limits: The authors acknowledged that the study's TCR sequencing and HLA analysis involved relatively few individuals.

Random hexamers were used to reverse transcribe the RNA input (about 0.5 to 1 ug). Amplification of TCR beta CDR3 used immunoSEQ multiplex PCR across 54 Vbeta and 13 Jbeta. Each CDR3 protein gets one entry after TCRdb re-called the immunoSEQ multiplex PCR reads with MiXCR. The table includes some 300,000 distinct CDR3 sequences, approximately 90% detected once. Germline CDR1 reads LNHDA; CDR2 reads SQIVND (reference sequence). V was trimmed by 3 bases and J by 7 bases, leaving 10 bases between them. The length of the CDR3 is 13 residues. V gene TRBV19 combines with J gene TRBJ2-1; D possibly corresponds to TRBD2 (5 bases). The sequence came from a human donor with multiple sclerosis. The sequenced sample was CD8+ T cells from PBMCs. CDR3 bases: TGTGCCAGTAGTATCTCCAGCGGAAATGAGCAGTTCTTC. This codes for CASSISSGNEQFF.